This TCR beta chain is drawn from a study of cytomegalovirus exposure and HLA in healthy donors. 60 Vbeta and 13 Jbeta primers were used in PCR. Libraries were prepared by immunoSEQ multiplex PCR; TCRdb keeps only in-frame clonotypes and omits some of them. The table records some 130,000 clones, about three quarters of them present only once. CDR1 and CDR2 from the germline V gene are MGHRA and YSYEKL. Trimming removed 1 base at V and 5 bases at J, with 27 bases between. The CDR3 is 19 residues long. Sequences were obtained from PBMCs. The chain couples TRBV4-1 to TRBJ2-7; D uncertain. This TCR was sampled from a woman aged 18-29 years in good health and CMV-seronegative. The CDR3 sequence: CASSQVLRPRYPGIDEQYF. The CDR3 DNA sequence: TGCGCCAGCAGCCAAGTCCTGCGTCCCCGCTATCCAGGTATTGACGAGCAGTACTTC.